The clone carrying this T cell receptor beta chain has just a few counts. This record belongs to a study of neurological immune-mediated disorders. Synthesis of cDNA was carried out by template-switch 5'RACE. The reaction used 10-nucleotide random UMIs. TCRdb redid the calling of the 5' RACE reads with MiXCR, one entry per CDR3 protein. The sample lists some 65,000 distinct CDR3 sequences, over 4% seen once, with roughly 2.5% in the top ten. This clonotype originated in a man between 50 and 59 years old with multiple sclerosis. Material: PBMCs.

DNA for the CDR3: TGCAGTGCTAGAGAGTACGGGGAGTGGAATGAGCAGTTCTTC. This encodes CSAREYGEWNEQFF. The rearrangement uses TRBV20-1 and TRBJ2-1; tentatively, D is TRBD2 (5 bases). The CDR3 totals 14 residues. Deletions cut 0 bases from V and 7 bases from J, with 13 bases between. Germline V CDR1 and CDR2: DFQATT, SNEGSKA (reference sequence).